The 14 T cell receptor beta chains presented below share a single source sample, sequenced in a study of graft-versus-host responses after intestinal transplantation. These receptors' targets are unknown. Produced via immunoSEQ multiplex PCR; TCRdb's table is partial and in-frame only. In the table there are about 110,000 clones, 93% of which are singletons. Sequenced here: unstimulated CD8+ T cells sorted from spleen or lymph node cells, sampled before intestinal transplant. All receptors come from a human donor who received an intestinal transplant.

This clone has a single count. The chain links TRBV5-8 to TRBJ1-2; a possible D gene is TRBD1 (5 bases). V was pared by 4 bases and J by 4 bases, with 17 bases between. CDR1 is SGHTS, CDR2 YDEGEE, per germline. The length of the CDR3 is 15 residues. The CDR3 sequence: CASSVYPGRVYGYTF. CDR3 nucleotide sequence: TGTGCCAGCAGCGTATATCCGGGACGGGTCTATGGCTACACCTTC.

The CDR3 is CASSPGQGIVYEQYF. The CDR3 bases are TGTGCCAGCAGCCCGGGACAGGGGATAGTCTACGAGCAGTACTTC. This chain connects TRBV14 to TRBJ2-7, with TRBD1 matching over 10 bases. Germline trimming cut 4 bases from V and 3 bases from J; bases unmatched to any gene: 6. The CDR3 totals 15 residues. Germline assignment: CDR1 SGHDN and CDR2 FVKESK.

This chain joins TRBV4-1 and TRBJ2-4; the D gene is possibly TRBD2 (5 bases). There are 14 residues in the CDR3. The V gene's germline CDR1 is MGHRA and CDR2 YSYEKL. The V end lost 1 base, the J end lost 5 bases, and 9 bases lay between the germline ends. CDR3 amino acids: CASSQVGEENIQYF. CDR3 nucleotides: TGCGCCAGCAGCCAAGTCGGGGAAGAAAACATTCAGTACTTC.

V gene TRBV15 combines with J gene TRBJ2-3, with TRBD2 matching over 10 bases. The CDR3 extends over 18 amino acids. Germline assignment: CDR1 LNHNV and CDR2 YYDKDF (reference sequence). J lost 2 bases, V lost 5 bases, and 13 bases had no gene match. The CDR3 coding sequence is TGTGCCACCAGCCGAGGCATGACTAGCGGGTTACCCACAGATACGCAGTATTTT. Protein: CATSRGMTSGLPTDTQYF.

The rearrangement joins TRBV28 to TRBJ2-7, with TRBD2 as a possible D gene (5 bases). Deletions cut 5 bases from V and 3 bases from J, with 20 bases between. Germline-derived CDR1 and CDR2 are MDHEN and SYDVKM. The length of the CDR3 is 16 residues. The CDR3 here is CASSPRGGGSLYEQYF. Written as DNA, the CDR3 is TGTGCCAGCAGTCCCCGGGGTGGTGGTTCCCTCTACGAGCAGTACTTC.

This sequence joins TRBV7-3 and TRBJ2-1; 11 nucleotides line up with TRBD2. From germline, CDR1 is SGHTA and CDR2 FQGTGA. V was pared by 2 bases and J by 7 bases, with 4 bases of the junction left unmatched. The CDR3 is 15 amino acids. The DNA for the CDR3 is TGTGCCAGCAGCTTACTAGCGGGAGGTGGGAATGAGCAGTTCTTC. Translation gives CASSLLAGGGNEQFF.

The V call is TRBV19, the J call TRBJ1-2, with D possibly being TRBD1 (6 bases). Trimming pared 5 bases from V and 4 bases from J, leaving 17 bases between. Germline loops: CDR1 LNHDA, CDR2 SQIVND (reference sequence). The CDR3 is 15 amino acids. This CDR3 is CASSHTGKRGYGYTF. The CDR3 bases are TGTGCCAGTAGTCATACAGGGAAAAGGGGCTATGGCTACACCTTC.

V and J are TRBV2 and TRBJ2-1; D perhaps matches TRBD2 (5 bases). V was clipped by 9 bases and J by 7 bases, with 19 bases between them. Per germline, CDR1 SNHLY and CDR2 FYNNEI. The CDR3 runs 14 residues. CDR3 sequence (DNA): TGTGCCAGACTAAATCCGGCTCGAGGGAATGAGCAGTTCTTC. Protein: CARLNPARGNEQFF. Based on the CDR3 plus reference TRBV2 and TRBJ2-1, the full variable domain is EPEVTQTPSHQVTQMGQEVILRCVPISNHLYFYWYRQILGQKVEFLVSFYNNEISEKSEIFDDQFSVERPDGSNFTLKIRSTKLEDSAMYFCARLNPARGNEQFFGPGTRLTVL.

CDR3 DNA sequence: TGTGCCAGTACACAAGGGTATGGTGAGCAGACCTACGAGCAGTACTTC. Its protein is CASTQGYGEQTYEQYF. The V gene is TRBV19, the J gene TRBJ2-7; D gene uncertain. The CDR3 contains 16 residues. Trimming took 7 bases from V and 2 from J, leaving 21 bases between them. CDR1 is LNHDA, CDR2 SQIVND, per germline (reference sequence).

The chain uses TRBV2 and TRBJ1-1; D might be TRBD1 (6 bases). Per the germline V gene, CDR1 is SNHLY and CDR2 is FYNNEI. CDR3 length: 15 residues. Between the trimmed V and J ends, which lost 6 bases and 5 bases, there was a span of 19 bases. CDR3 sequence: CASSVGGGHVTEAFF. The DNA of the CDR3 is TGTGCCAGCAGCGTGGGCGGGGGGCATGTTACTGAAGCTTTCTTT. Variable domain in full (rest from reference TRBV2 and TRBJ1-1): EPEVTQTPSHQVTQMGQEVILRCVPISNHLYFYWYRQILGQKVEFLVSFYNNEISEKSEIFDDQFSVERPDGSNFTLKIRSTKLEDSAMYFCASSVGGGHVTEAFFGQGTRLTVV.

This chain uses TRBV7-8 with TRBJ1-1; TRBD1 agrees at 7 bases. Looked up from germline, CDR1 is SGHVS and CDR2 is FQNEAQ. The CDR3 has 19 residues. V shed 5 bases and J 0 bases; nucleotides not matched to a gene: 18. The CDR3 here is CASSPNPRGLVGMNTEAFF. The CDR3 DNA reads as TGTGCCAGCAGCCCGAACCCAAGGGGGCTGGTTGGGATGAACACTGAAGCTTTCTTT.

The chain is built from TRBV5-1 and TRBJ2-7, with no clear D. Germline CDR1 is SGHRS and CDR2 is YFSETQ. V lost 3 bases and J 6 bases, leaving 7 bases between the germline ends. CDR3 length: 11 residues. CDR3 in DNA: TGCGCCAGCAGCTCCTCGGGCGAGCAGTACTTC. Protein: CASSSSGEQYF.

This rearrangement joins TRBV7-3 to TRBJ2-2; D not certain. Germline-derived CDR1 and CDR2 are SGHTA and FQGTGA. The length of the CDR3 is 13 residues. Trimming took 0 bases from V and 8 from J, leaving 7 bases between them. CDR3 in DNA: TGTGCCAGCAGCTTAACGGGCGCGGGGGAGCTGTTTTTT. It specifies CASSLTGAGELFF.

The chain recombines TRBV7-9 with TRBJ1-2; D possibly corresponds to TRBD1 (6 bases). Per germline, CDR1 SEHNR and CDR2 FQNEAQ (reference sequence). CDR3 size: 14 residues. V lost 5 bases to trimming and J lost 2 bases, with 12 bases between them. CDR3 protein: CASSDGQYNYGYTF. CDR3 DNA: TGTGCCAGCAGCGACGGACAGTACAACTATGGCTACACCTTC.